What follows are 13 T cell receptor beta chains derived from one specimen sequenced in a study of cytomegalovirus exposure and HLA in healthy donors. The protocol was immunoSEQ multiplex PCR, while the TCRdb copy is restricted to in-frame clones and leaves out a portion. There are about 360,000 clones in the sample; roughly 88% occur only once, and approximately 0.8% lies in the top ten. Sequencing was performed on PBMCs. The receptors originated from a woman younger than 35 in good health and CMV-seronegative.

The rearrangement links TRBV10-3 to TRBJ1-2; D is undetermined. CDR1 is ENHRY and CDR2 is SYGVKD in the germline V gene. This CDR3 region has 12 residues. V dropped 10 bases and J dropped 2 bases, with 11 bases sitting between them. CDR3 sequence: CATQWSNYGYTF. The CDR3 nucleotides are TGTGCCACCCAATGGAGCAACTATGGCTACACCTTC.

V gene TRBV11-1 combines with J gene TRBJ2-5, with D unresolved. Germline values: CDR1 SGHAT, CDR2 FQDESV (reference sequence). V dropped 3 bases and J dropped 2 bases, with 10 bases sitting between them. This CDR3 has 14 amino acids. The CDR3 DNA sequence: TGTGCCAGCAGCTTCCCCTTAACACAAGAGACCCAGTACTTC. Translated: CASSFPLTQETQYF.

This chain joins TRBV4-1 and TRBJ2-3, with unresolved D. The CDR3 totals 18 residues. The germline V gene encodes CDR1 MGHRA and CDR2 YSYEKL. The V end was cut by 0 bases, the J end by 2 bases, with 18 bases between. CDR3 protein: CASSQEASDQRPTDTQYF. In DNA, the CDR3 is TGCGCCAGCAGCCAAGAAGCCAGCGACCAGAGGCCCACAGATACGCAGTATTTT.

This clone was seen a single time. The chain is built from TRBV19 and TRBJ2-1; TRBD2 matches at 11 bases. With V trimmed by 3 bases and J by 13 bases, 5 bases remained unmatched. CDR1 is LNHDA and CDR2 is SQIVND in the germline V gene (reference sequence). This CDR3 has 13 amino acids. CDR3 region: CASSMTSGIDQFF. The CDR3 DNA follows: TGTGCCAGTAGTATGACTAGCGGGATTGATCAGTTCTTC.

The CDR3: CASSREQRPSYEQYF. CDR3 DNA sequence: TGTGCCAGCAGCAGGGAGCAGCGCCCCTCCTACGAGCAGTACTTC. The chain combines TRBV7-9 with TRBJ2-7; D may be TRBD2 (5 bases). V was cut by 5 bases and J by 0 bases, with 14 bases left in between. The CDR3 runs to 15 residues. In germline, CDR1 is SEHNR, CDR2 FQNEAQ (reference sequence).

The CDR3 is CASSDRGDWTEAFF. Written as DNA, the CDR3 is TGTGCCAGCAGTGACAGGGGGGATTGGACTGAAGCTTTCTTT. This rearrangement joins TRBV2 to TRBJ1-1; 7 nucleotides align to TRBD1. CDR1 and CDR2 (germline): SNHLY, FYNNEI. The CDR3 covers 14 residues. Unmatched junction bases numbered 6, after V lost 3 bases and J lost 5 bases.

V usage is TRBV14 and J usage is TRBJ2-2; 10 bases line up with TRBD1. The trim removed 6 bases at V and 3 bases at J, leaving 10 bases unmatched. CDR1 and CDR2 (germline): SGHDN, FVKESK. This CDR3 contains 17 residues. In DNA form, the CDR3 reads TGTGCCAGCAGGCGTACCCGGGGACAGGGGCACACCGGGGAGCTGTTTTTT. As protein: CASRRTRGQGHTGELFF.

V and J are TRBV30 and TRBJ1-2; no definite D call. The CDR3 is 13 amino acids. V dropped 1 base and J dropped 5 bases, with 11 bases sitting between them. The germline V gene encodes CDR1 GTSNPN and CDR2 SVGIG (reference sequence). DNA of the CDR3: TGTGCCTGGAGTGCGGTCGAATCATATGGCTACACCTTC. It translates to CAWSAVESYGYTF.

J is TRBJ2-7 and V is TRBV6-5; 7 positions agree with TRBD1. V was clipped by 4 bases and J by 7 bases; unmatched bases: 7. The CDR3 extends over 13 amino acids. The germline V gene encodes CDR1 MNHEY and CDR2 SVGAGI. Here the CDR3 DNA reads TGTGCCAGCAGTTCGAGGGGGCTGGGGGAGCAGTACTTC. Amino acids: CASSSRGLGEQYF.

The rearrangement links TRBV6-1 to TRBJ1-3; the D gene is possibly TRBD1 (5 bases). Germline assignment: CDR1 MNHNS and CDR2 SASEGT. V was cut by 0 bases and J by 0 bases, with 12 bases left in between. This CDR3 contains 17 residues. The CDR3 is CASSEAVGVSSGNTIYF. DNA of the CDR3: TGTGCCAGCAGTGAAGCTGTAGGGGTAAGCTCTGGAAACACCATATATTTT.

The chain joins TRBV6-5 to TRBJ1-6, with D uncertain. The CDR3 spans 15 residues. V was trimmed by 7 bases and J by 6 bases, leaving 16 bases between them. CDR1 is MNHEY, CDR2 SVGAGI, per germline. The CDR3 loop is CASTTVSGVNSPLHF. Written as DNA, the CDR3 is TGTGCCAGCACCACCGTCTCGGGAGTTAATTCACCCCTCCACTTT.

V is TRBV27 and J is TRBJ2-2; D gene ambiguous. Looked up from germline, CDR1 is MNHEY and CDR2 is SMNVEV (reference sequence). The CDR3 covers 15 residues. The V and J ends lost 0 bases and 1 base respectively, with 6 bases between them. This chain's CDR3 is CASSLSAENTGELFF. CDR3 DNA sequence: TGTGCCAGCAGTTTATCGGCGGAGAACACCGGGGAGCTGTTTTTT.

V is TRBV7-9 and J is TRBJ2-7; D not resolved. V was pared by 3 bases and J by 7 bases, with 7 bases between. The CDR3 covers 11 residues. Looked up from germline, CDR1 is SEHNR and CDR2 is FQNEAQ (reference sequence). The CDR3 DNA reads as TGTGCCAGCAGCTTTCAACTGGAGCAGTACTTC. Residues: CASSFQLEQYF.